A single sample gave rise to the 27 T cell receptor beta chains below, sequenced in a study of T cell clonality in common variable immunodeficiency (dated by TCRdb to between 2015 and 2016). General conclusions and limits of the study: CVID TCRbeta sequences reportedly showed fewer deletions and N-nucleotide insertions and lacked highly modified clones with 13 or more V deletions.

The library was prepared using the immunoSEQ multiplex PCR assay. TCRdb retrieved this table from immuneACCESS and kept in-frame rearrangements only. Not all clones are present; in checked studies, unresolved V genes account for under half, and no reason is known for the remainder. Here the sample lists 15,000 to 25,000 clones, none seen once only. The ten largest clones capture under 25% of the sample. Antigen specificity for these receptors is unknown. The sample consisted of peripheral blood mononuclear cells. These receptors were collected from a human donor with common variable immunodeficiency.

Regarding this clone: The read terminates 3 residues before the CDR3 end, so the remaining end is supplied by the germline J gene. The V gene is TRBV18, the J gene TRBJ1-5, with a weak D call TRBD1 (6 bases). Germline CDR1 and CDR2: KGHSH and LQKENI. Trimming removed 2 bases at V and 3 bases at J, with 17 bases between. This CDR3 region has 17 residues. The CDR3 spells CASSPFPVQGYNQPQHF. The covered CDR3 bases are TGTGCCAGCTCACCATTTCCGGTGCAGGGGTACAATCAGCCC.

To note about this clone: The read comes to an end 3 residues before the CDR3 does, leaving the germline J gene to fill in the end. This chain links TRBV7-9 with TRBJ2-1; D remains unclear. This CDR3 has 15 residues. Per germline, CDR1 SEHNR and CDR2 FQNEAQ (reference sequence). The germline V and J ends were trimmed by 6 bases and 0 bases, with 12 bases remaining between them. The CDR3 bases that were read are TGTGCCAGCAGTCTGACACTCGTCTCCTACAATGAG. Residues: CASSLTLVSYNE. The full CDR3 protein is CASSLTLVSYNEQFF. The complete variable domain, with remaining parts taken from reference TRBV7-9 and TRBJ2-1, reads DTGVSQNPRHKITKRGQNVTFRCDPISEHNRLYWYRQTLGQGPEFLTYFQNEAQLEKSRLLSDRFSAERPKGSFSTLEIQRTEQGDSAMYLCASSLTLVSYNEQFFGPGTRLTVL.

With respect to this clone: The read ends 3 residues early relative to the CDR3; the germline J gene fills the gap. This chain uses TRBV2 with TRBJ2-7; D is possibly TRBD1 (6 bases). V lost 7 bases to trimming and J lost 3 bases, with 16 bases between them. Germline V lookup: CDR1 SNHLY, CDR2 FYNNEI. This CDR3 contains 14 residues. The CDR3: CASTRDTFFYEQYF. CDR3 DNA (partial): TGTGCCAGCACCCGGGACACCTTCTTCTACGAG.

On this clone itself: The read stops 3 residues short of the end of the CDR3; the missing end is completed from the germline J gene. The V gene is TRBV7-9, the J gene TRBJ2-5; D not resolved. V lost 5 bases and J lost 5, with 9 bases in between. CDR1 and CDR2 from the germline V gene are SEHNR and FQNEAQ (reference sequence). CDR3 size: 12 residues. The part of the CDR3 DNA that was read is TGTGCCAGCAGCACCCAAGCTGAGACC. It encodes CASSTQAET. The whole CDR3 protein is CASSTQAETQYF.

Remarks on this clone: The CDR3 end is not reached by the read, which stops 3 residues before it; the germline J gene fills it in. This chain joins TRBV19 and TRBJ1-6; TRBD1 aligns across 7 bases. The CDR3 extends over 14 amino acids. The V gene's germline CDR1 is LNHDA and CDR2 SQIVND (reference sequence). J gave up 7 bases and V 4 bases, and 4 bases lay outside the gene matches. CDR3 amino acids: CASSTGTANSPLHF. The sequenced part of the CDR3 DNA is TGTGCCAGTAGTACCGGGACAGCGAATTCACCC. The full variable domain, with the rest looked up from reference TRBV19 and TRBJ1-6, is DGGITQSPKYLFRKEGQNVTLSCEQNLNHDAMYWYRQDPGQGLRLIYYSQIVNDFQKGDIAEGYSVSREKKESFPLTVTSAQKNPTAFYLCASSTGTANSPLHFGNGTRLTVT.

On this clone itself: Read data end 3 residues before the CDR3 end; the end is taken from the germline J gene. The rearrangement links TRBV23-1 to TRBJ2-2; TRBD1 aligns across 9 bases. TRBV23-1 is an ORF, and what it does is uncertain. The V segment lost 3 bases and the J segment 0 bases; nucleotides outside the gene matches: 11. The CDR3 covers 19 residues. The covered CDR3 bases are TGCGCCAGCAGTCACCCCCGGACAGGGGATAGATCGAACACCGGGGAG. This codes for CASSHPRTGDRSNTGE. The whole CDR3 protein reads CASSHPRTGDRSNTGELFF.

In its sample, this clone was seen a few times. Read sequence stops 3 residues before the CDR3 end, and the germline J gene provides the missing end. V and J are TRBV5-1 and TRBJ2-2; 15 nucleotides line up with TRBD2. The germline CDR1 and CDR2 sequences are SGHRS and YFSETQ. Trimming at V came to 3 bases and at J to 2 bases, leaving 5 bases not matched to a gene. CDR3 length: 18 amino acids. The CDR3 reads CASSWGLAGGVNTGELFF. CDR3 DNA (partial): TGCGCCAGCAGCTGGGGACTAGCGGGGGGCGTAAACACCGGGGAG.

In this sample, this clone turned up many times. The observed sequence ends 3 residues before the CDR3 terminus, with the missing tail filled in from the germline J gene. The chain couples TRBV19 to TRBJ2-5; tentative D call: TRBD2 (7 bases). Germline CDR1 is LNHDA and CDR2 is SQIVND (reference sequence). The length of the CDR3 is 14 residues. With 6 bases removed from V and 4 bases from J, the gap between germline ends came to 15 bases. The CDR3 loop is CASSPPGGLETQYF. CDR3 DNA (partial): TGTGCCAGTAGCCCCCCGGGGGGCCTAGAGACC.

This clone occurred a few times. Read data end 3 residues before the CDR3 end; the end is taken from the germline J gene. The chain recombines TRBV20-1 with TRBJ2-1; D is unresolved. CDR1 is DFQATT and CDR2 is SNEGSKA in the germline V gene (reference sequence). This CDR3 has 12 residues. Trimming shortened V by 4 bases and J by 4 bases, and 8 bases separated the two germline ends. The CDR3 bases that were read are TGCAGTGCTAAACGGGTTTACAATGAG. Translated, it gives CSAKRVYNE. The full CDR3 sequence reads CSAKRVYNEQFF.

Comment on this clone: The read finishes 3 residues shy of the CDR3 end, and the germline J gene is used to complete it. The genes are TRBV7-2 and TRBJ2-5; 11 nucleotides agree with TRBD1. V trimming: 5 bases; J trimming: 4 bases; junction bases outside the gene matches: 6. The CDR3 length is 15 residues. Germline V lookup: CDR1 SGHTA, CDR2 FQGNSA. The DNA read from the CDR3 is TGTGCCAGCAGCGTGGGGGACAGGGGGTTAGAGACC. Protein sequence: CASSVGDRGLET. The whole CDR3 reads CASSVGDRGLETQYF.

This clone was found a few times. With the read ending 3 residues before the CDR3 end, the germline J gene is used to fill in that end. The chain has TRBV7-9 and TRBJ2-7; D is unresolved. The CDR3 spans 14 residues. Germline V gene sequence: CDR1 SEHNR, CDR2 FQNEAQ (reference sequence). Trimming stripped 5 bases from V and 2 bases from J, with 13 bases between. The CDR3 bases that were read are TGTGCCAGCAGCCTTAGCCTCTCCCCCTACGAG. Amino acid sequence: CASSLSLSPYE. The CDR3 reads in full as CASSLSLSPYEQYF.

As to this clone: Read data end 3 residues before the CDR3 end; the end is taken from the germline J gene. The chain employs TRBV4-2 and TRBJ2-7, with D uncertain. The CDR3 runs to 12 residues. CDR1 is LGHNA and CDR2 is YNFKEQ in the germline V gene. The ends were cut back, 1 base at V and 6 bases at J, with 7 bases in the middle. The sequenced part of the CDR3 DNA is TGTGCCAGCAGCCAAGTCTCGGGCGAG. Encoded protein: CASSQVSGE. The whole CDR3 protein reads CASSQVSGEQYF.

This clone was seen a few times. The read gets to within 3 residues of the CDR3 end, and the germline J gene fills in the rest. The chain joins TRBV6-2 or TRBV6-3 to TRBJ2-5; D not certain. Trimming left V 5 bases short and J 4 bases short, with 14 bases between. CDR1 and CDR2 from the germline V gene are MNHEY and SVGEGT. The CDR3 loop spans 14 amino acids. The CDR3 sequence is CASSTTTFGETQYF. The covered CDR3 bases are TGTGCCAGCAGTACCACTACCTTCGGAGAGACC.

This clone was seen a handful of times. The CDR3 extends 3 residues past the end of the read, so its final part is completed from the germline J gene. The V gene is TRBV19, the J gene TRBJ1-5; tentative D call: TRBD1 (6 bases). V lost 3 bases, J lost 1 base, and 16 bases lay in between. There are 17 residues in the CDR3. Germline-derived CDR1 and CDR2 are LNHDA and SQIVND (reference sequence). The CDR3 bases that were read are TGTGCCAGTAGTATTGGGGGGGGGCAGCGAAGCAATCAGCCC. Encoded protein: CASSIGGGQRSNQP. The CDR3 in its entirety is CASSIGGGQRSNQPQHF.

This clone showed up many times. Incomplete CDR3 DNA: TGTGCCAGTAGTATCCAGGCCTACGAG. Protein: CASSIQAYE. The full CDR3 sequence reads CASSIQAYEQYF. This sequence joins TRBV19 and TRBJ2-7; D gene ambiguous. Read sequence stops 3 residues before the CDR3 end, and the germline J gene provides the missing end. Germline values: CDR1 LNHDA, CDR2 SQIVND (reference sequence). The CDR3 runs 12 residues. The V and J ends lost 3 bases and 2 bases respectively, with 5 bases between them.

A remark on this clone: Read sequence stops 3 residues before the CDR3 end, and the germline J gene provides the missing end. The chain uses TRBV7-2 and TRBJ1-5; D is uncertain. V dropped 5 bases and J dropped 0 bases, with 8 bases sitting between them. The CDR3 extends over 14 amino acids. The germline gives CDR1 SGHTA, CDR2 FQGNSA. The CDR3 sequence is CASSRRHSNQPQHF. The CDR3 DNA, read in part, is TGTGCCAGCAGCCGCAGACATAGCAATCAGCCC.

This clone was observed at least ten times. The CDR3 sequence is CASSRPPPNTGELFF. Partial CDR3 DNA: TGCGCCAGCAGTAGGCCACCGCCGAACACCGGGGAG. The genes are TRBV23-1 and TRBJ2-2; D call uncertain. The sequence runs out 3 residues before the end of the CDR3; the remainder is reconstructed from the germline J gene. TRBV23-1 is filed as an ORF, its function uncertain. The CDR3 is 15 amino acids. V dropped 5 bases and J dropped 0 bases, with 10 bases sitting between them.

This clone was detected a few times. Read data end 3 residues before the CDR3 end; the end is taken from the germline J gene. The chain combines TRBV19 with TRBJ2-2, with D tentatively TRBD2 (6 bases). From germline, CDR1 is LNHDA and CDR2 SQIVND (reference sequence). CDR3 length equals 13 residues. Trimming cost V 11 bases and J 1 base, with 11 bases left between them. The CDR3: CAGGTQNTGELFF. CDR3 DNA (partial): TGTGCCGGCGGGACTCAGAACACCGGGGAG.

In the case of this clone: The CDR3 is cut off 3 residues early in the read; its end comes from the germline J gene. The rearrangement uses TRBV7-9 and TRBJ2-7; 8 nucleotides align to TRBD1. The germline V gene has CDR1 SEHNR and CDR2 FQNEAQ (reference sequence). This CDR3 has 15 amino acids. The junction had 13 bases not matched to a gene; V was cut back by 8 bases and J by 4 bases. CDR3 in amino acids: CASVLGGTGFYEQYF. Incomplete CDR3 DNA: TGTGCCAGCGTGTTAGGGGGGACAGGATTTTACGAG.

This clone has just a few counts. Coverage ceases 3 residues before the CDR3 finishes, and the germline J gene fills in the end. This rearrangement joins TRBV6-2 or TRBV6-3 to TRBJ2-7; no clear D gene. Germline V gives CDR1 MNHEY, CDR2 SVGEGT. This CDR3 has 13 amino acids. Trimming cost V 6 bases and J 4 bases, with 13 bases left between them. CDR3: CASRARWLYEQYF. CDR3 DNA (partial): TGTGCCAGCAGGGCTAGGTGGCTGTACGAG.

To note about this clone: The CDR3 end lies 3 residues beyond the end of the read and is filled in from the germline J gene. The chain employs TRBV7-7 and TRBJ2-7; 11 nucleotides line up with TRBD2. CDR3 length: 16 residues. Trimming cost V 5 bases and J 2 bases; bases outside gene matches: 8. Germline CDR1 is SSHAT and CDR2 is FNYEAQ (reference sequence). The CDR3 here is CASSPIPGLAAYEQYF. Partial CDR3 DNA: TGTGCCAGCAGCCCCATCCCGGGACTAGCGGCCTACGAG.

This clone was counted between two and nine times. With the read ending 3 residues before the CDR3 end, the germline J gene is used to fill in that end. The chain couples TRBV7-2 to TRBJ2-5; no clear D. This CDR3 has 13 amino acids. CDR1 is SGHTA, CDR2 FQGNSA, per germline. V was shortened by 3 bases and J by 0 bases, with 5 bases between the two germline ends. CDR3 region: CASSFSHQETQYF. The CDR3 bases that were read are TGTGCCAGCAGCTTTAGCCACCAAGAGACC. Variable domain in full (rest from reference TRBV7-2 and TRBJ2-5): GAGVSQSPSNKVTEKGKDVELRCDPISGHTALYWYRQSLGQGLEFLIYFQGNSAPDKSGLPSDRFSAERTGGSVSTLTIQRTQQEDSAVYLCASSFSHQETQYFGPGTRLLVL.

This clone was found a few times. From the germline J gene comes the end of the CDR3, since the read stops 3 residues before it. V is TRBV20-1 and J is TRBJ2-1, with TRBD1 matching over 11 bases. Unmatched junction bases numbered 4, after V lost 0 bases and J lost 3 bases. Germline loops: CDR1 DFQATT, CDR2 SNEGSKA (reference sequence). The CDR3 is 16 residues long. The CDR3 bases that were read are TGCAGTGCTAGAGATCACGGGACAGGGGGCTACAATGAG. It encodes CSARDHGTGGYNE. The full CDR3 sequence reads CSARDHGTGGYNEQFF.

Notes on this clone: The read halts 3 residues ahead of the CDR3 end, with the missing end drawn from the germline J gene. The chain joins TRBV7-2 to TRBJ1-5; D may be TRBD1 (5 bases). From germline, CDR1 is SGHTA and CDR2 FQGNSA. The ends were cut back, 5 bases at V and 3 bases at J, with 11 bases in the middle. The CDR3 spans 14 residues. The sequenced part of the CDR3 DNA is TGTGCCAGCAGCCTAGAGGGGCACAATCAGCCC. Translation gives CASSLEGHNQP. The CDR3 in its entirety is CASSLEGHNQPQHF.

This clone has more than one count but fewer than ten. The CDR3 is cut off 3 residues early in the read; its end comes from the germline J gene. The genes are TRBV19 and TRBJ2-7, with 7 bases identical to TRBD2. Germline CDR1 and CDR2: LNHDA and SQIVND (reference sequence). The CDR3 totals 14 residues. Trimming at V came to 3 bases and at J to 5 bases, leaving 7 bases not matched to a gene. CDR3 DNA (partial): TGTGCCAGTAGTATGGTGGCTAGCGGAAACGAG. Translation: CASSMVASGNE. In full, the CDR3 is CASSMVASGNEQYF.

This clone has a handful of counts. The read ends 3 residues shy of where the CDR3 ends; the end is completed using the germline J gene. V gene TRBV20-1 combines with J gene TRBJ2-1; D remains ambiguous. Trimming took off 5 bases at V and 4 bases at J, with 6 bases between the two ends. CDR3 size: 11 residues. Germline V gene data show CDR1 as DFQATT and CDR2 as SNEGSKA (reference sequence). CDR3 in amino acids: CSAQKYNEQFF. The CDR3 DNA, read in part, is TGCAGTGCTCAAAAATACAATGAG.

This clone was detected only a few times. Coverage ceases 3 residues before the CDR3 finishes, and the germline J gene fills in the end. The V call is TRBV7-3, the J call TRBJ2-3; D is possibly TRBD1 (6 bases). V lost 5 bases and J lost 7, with 13 bases in between. Germline V CDR1 and CDR2: SGHTA, FQGTGA. The CDR3 runs 13 residues. Incomplete CDR3 DNA: TGTGCCAGCAGCCCCCCAGGGGATTATACG. This sequence encodes CASSPPGDYT. The entire CDR3 reads CASSPPGDYTQYF.